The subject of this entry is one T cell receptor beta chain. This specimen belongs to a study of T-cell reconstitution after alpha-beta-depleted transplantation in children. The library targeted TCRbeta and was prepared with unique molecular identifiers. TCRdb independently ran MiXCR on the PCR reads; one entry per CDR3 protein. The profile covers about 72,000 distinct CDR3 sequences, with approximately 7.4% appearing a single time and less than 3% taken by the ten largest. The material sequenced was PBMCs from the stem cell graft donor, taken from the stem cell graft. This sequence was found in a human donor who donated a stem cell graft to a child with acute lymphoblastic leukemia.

Written as DNA, the CDR3 is TGCGCCAGCAGTGACCGACAGGGGGCCACCGGGGAGCTGTTTTTT. Its protein is CASSDRQGATGELFF. The chain joins TRBV10-1 to TRBJ2-2, with TRBD1 identical over 10 bases. The V gene end was trimmed by 3 bases and the J gene end by 4 bases; junction bases not matched to a gene: 2. The CDR3 consists of 15 residues. The germline V gene encodes CDR1 WNHNN and CDR2 SYGVQD (reference sequence).